This T cell receptor beta chain was recovered during a study of cytomegalovirus exposure and HLA in healthy donors. Study-level results: The study recorded about 150 TCR beta chains that were cytomegalovirus-associated.

CDR3 size: 16 residues. CDR1 SQVTM and CDR2 ANQGSEA come from the germline V gene. The PCR had 60 Vbeta and 13 Jbeta primers. Only in-frame clones appear in the TCRdb table, and some are missing; sequencing was by immunoSEQ multiplex PCR. This table holds 100,000 to 150,000 clones, around four fifths found once. Details on this clone: Its antigen remains unknown.

The J gene is TRBJ2-5, the V gene TRBV29-1; 11 nucleotides agree with TRBD2. The DNA end lines up better with TRBJ2-7; the J call may be wrong. Sequenced material: PBMCs. The clonotype was recovered from a boy younger than 18 in good health and CMV-seronegative. CDR3 DNA: TGCAGCGTTGAAGATCTTGGGCTAGCGGGAGGTCACGAGCAGTACTTC. This translates into CSVEDLGLAGGHEQYF.